The TCR beta chain under discussion was sequenced for a study of blood T cells in healthy people across ages. Primers used in a second PCR of roughly 7 to 11 cycles were a sample-barcoded 5' primer and a J-beta primer mix. TCRdb independently ran MiXCR on the 5' RACE reads; one entry per CDR3 protein. The sample has about 780,000 distinct CDR3 sequences; around half are singletons. The germline V gene has CDR1 MNHNS and CDR2 SASEGT. V was pared by 8 bases and J by 5 bases, with 12 bases between. The CDR3 runs 12 residues. This clonotype was observed a single time. The receptor comes from a man of 80 years or more in good health. The V call is TRBV6-1, the J call TRBJ1-2; TRBD1 is a possible D gene (6 bases). The sample consisted of blood. DNA for the CDR3: TGTGCCAGCGGGCTCCAGGGGTATGGCTACACCTTC. Translating it yields CASGLQGYGYTF.